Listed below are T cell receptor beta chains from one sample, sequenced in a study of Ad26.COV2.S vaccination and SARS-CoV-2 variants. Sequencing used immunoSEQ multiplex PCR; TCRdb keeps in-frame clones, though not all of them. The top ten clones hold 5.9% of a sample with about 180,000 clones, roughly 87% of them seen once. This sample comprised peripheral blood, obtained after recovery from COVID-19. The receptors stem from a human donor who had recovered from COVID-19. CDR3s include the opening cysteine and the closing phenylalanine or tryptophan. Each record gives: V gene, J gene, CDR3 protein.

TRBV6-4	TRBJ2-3	CASSASASRTDTQYF
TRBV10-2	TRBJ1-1	CASKVGMNTEAFF
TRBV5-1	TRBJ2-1	CASSWEGRRNEQFF
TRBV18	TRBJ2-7	CASSPTSSYEQYF
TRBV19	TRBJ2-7	CASSTTGMTSSYEQYF
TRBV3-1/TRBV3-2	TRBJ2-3	CASAYSGADTDTQYF
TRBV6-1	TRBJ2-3	CASSEIRVPTDTQYF
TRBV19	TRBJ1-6	CASSIRDITANNSPLHF
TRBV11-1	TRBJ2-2	CASKKGGITGELFF
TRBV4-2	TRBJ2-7	CASSQIGLEGLRSSYEQYF
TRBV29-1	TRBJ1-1	CSVAEQNTEAFF
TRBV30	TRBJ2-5	CAWLAYGRGQETQYF
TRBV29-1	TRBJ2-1	CSVERTSGDYSYNEQFF
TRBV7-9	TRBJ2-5	CASSLASGRQETQYF
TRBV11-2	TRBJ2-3	CASSSLAGGRDTQYF
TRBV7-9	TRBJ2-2	CASSLGGRELFF